This T cell receptor (beta chain) was found in a study of shared clonotypes between healthy human individuals. With 8 bases removed from V and 9 bases from J, the gap between germline ends came to 14 bases. CDR1 and CDR2 from the germline V gene are MNHNY and SVGAGI (reference sequence). This CDR3 region has 13 residues. Profiled with immunoSEQ multiplex PCR; TCRdb holds only in-frame clones, not every one. The table records a few hundred thousand clones, around 86% of them present only once. The sequence came from a man aged 18 to 30 in good health. V usage is TRBV6-6 and J usage is TRBJ1-6; D may be TRBD1 (6 bases). Source material: memory CD8+ T cells sorted from blood. The subset was: CD45RO+ cells pooled with CCR7-negative TemRA cells. This CDR3 reads CASLQGLLSPLHF. Here the CDR3 DNA reads TGTGCCAGCTTACAGGGTCTCCTTTCACCCCTCCACTTT.